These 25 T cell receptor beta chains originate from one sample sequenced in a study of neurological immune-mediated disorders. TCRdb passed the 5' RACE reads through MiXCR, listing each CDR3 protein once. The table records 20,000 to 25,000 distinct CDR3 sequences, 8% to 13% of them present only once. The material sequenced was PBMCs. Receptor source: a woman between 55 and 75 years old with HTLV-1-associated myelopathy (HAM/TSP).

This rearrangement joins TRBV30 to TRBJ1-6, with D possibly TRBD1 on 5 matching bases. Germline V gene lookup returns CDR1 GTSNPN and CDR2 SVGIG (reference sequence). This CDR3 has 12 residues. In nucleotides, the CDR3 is TGTTCCGAGGGGTGGGATAATTCACCCCTCCACTTT. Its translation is CSEGWDNSPLHF. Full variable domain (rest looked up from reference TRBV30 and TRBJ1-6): SQTIHQWPATLVQPVGSPLSLECTVEGTSNPNLYWYRQAAGRGLQLLFYSVGIGQISSEVPQNLSASRPQDRQFILSSKKLLLSDSGFYLCSEGWDNSPLHFGNGTRLTVT.

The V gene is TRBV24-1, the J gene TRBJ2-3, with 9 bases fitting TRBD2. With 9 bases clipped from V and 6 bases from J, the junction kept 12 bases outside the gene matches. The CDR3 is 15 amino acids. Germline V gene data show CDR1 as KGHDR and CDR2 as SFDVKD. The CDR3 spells CATRGASGESDTQYF. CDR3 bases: TGTGCCACCCGTGGGGCTAGCGGGGAGTCGGATACGCAGTATTTT.

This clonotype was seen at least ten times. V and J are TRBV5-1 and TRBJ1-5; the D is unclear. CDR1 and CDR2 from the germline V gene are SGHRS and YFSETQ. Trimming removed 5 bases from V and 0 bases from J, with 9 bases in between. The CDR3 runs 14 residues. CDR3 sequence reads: CASRLSYSNQPQHF. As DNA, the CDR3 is TGCGCCAGCAGATTAAGTTATAGCAATCAGCCCCAGCATTTT.

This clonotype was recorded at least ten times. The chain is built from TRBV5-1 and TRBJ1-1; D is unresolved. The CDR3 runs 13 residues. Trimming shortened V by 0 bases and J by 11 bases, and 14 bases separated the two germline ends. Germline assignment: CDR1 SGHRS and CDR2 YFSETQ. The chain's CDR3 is CASSLDPGKRAFF. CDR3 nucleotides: TGCGCCAGCAGCTTGGATCCGGGTAAGCGTGCTTTCTTT.

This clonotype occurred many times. CDR3 protein: CASCRLLFCTDTQYF. DNA of the CDR3: TGTGCCAGCTGTCGGTTGCTGTTTTGCACAGATACGCAGTATTTT. The rearrangement joins TRBV12-3 or TRBV12-4 to TRBJ2-3; D uncertain. V was trimmed by 8 bases and J by 1 base, leaving 16 bases between them. The CDR3 is made up of 15 amino acids.

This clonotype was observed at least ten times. The CDR3 is CASSSHGINEKLFF. CDR3 coding DNA: TGTGCCAGCAGCTCACATGGTATAAATGAAAAACTGTTTTTT. The J gene is TRBJ1-4, the V gene TRBV6-5; D gene uncertain. The CDR3 runs 14 residues. Looked up from germline, CDR1 is MNHEY and CDR2 is SVGAGI. V was trimmed by 6 bases and J by 5 bases, leaving 13 bases between them.

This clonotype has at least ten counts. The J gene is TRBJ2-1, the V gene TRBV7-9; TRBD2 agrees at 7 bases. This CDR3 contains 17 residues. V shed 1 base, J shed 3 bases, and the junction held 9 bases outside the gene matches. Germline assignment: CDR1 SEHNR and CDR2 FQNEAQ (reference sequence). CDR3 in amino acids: CASSLEAGVLLYNEQFF. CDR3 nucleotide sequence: TGTGCCAGCAGCTTAGAGGCGGGGGTCCTACTCTACAATGAGCAGTTCTTC.

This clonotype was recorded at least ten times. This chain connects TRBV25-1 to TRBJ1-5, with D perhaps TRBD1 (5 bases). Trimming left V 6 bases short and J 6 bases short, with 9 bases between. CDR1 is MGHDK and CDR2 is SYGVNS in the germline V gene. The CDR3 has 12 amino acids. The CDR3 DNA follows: TGTGCCAGCAGACAGGTCAGTCAGCCCCAGCATTTT. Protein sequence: CASRQVSQPQHF.

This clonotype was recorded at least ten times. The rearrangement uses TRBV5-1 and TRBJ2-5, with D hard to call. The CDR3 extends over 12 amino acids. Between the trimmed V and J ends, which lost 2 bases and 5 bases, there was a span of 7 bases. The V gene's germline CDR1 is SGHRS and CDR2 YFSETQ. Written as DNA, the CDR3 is TGCGCCAGCAGCTTCAGTTTGGAGACCCAGTACTTC. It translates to CASSFSLETQYF.

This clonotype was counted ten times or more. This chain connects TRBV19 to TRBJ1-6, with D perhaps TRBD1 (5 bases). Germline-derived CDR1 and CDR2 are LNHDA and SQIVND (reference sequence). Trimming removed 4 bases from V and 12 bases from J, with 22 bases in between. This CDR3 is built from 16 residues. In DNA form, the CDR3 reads TGTGCCAGTAGTAAACCGCGGGACGTAGTGGGTGAACCCCTCCACTTT. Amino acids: CASSKPRDVVGEPLHF.

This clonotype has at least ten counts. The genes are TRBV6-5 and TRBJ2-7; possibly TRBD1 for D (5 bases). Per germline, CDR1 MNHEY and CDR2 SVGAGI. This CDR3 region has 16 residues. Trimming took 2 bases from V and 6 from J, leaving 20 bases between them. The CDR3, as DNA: TGTGCCAGCAGTTACGGGGCTGACGAACCAAGTGCCGAGCAGTACTTC. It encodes CASSYGADEPSAEQYF.

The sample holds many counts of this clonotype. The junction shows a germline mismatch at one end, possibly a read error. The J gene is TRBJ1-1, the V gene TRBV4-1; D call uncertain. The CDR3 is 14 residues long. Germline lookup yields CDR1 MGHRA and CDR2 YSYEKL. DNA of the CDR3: TGCGCCAGCACCCAAACCCGACAGAACACTGAAGCTTTCTTT. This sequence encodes CASTQTRQNTEAFF.

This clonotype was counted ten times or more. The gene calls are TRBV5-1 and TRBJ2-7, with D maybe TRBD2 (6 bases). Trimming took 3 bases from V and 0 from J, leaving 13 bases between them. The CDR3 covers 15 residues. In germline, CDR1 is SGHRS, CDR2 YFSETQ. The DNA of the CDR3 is TGCGCCAGCAGCTCGCCCGGGACTTACTCCTACGAGCAGTACTTC. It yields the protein CASSSPGTYSYEQYF.

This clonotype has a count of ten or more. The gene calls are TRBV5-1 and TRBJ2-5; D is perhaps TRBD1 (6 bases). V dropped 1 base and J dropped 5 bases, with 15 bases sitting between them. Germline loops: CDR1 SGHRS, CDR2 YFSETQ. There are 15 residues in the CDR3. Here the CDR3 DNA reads TGCGCCAGCAGCTTGACCCAGGGGTCCGGGGAGACCCAGTACTTC. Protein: CASSLTQGSGETQYF.

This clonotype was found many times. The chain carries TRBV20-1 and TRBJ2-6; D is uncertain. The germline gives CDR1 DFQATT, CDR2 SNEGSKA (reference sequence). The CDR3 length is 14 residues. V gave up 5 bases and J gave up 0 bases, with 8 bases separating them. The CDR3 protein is CSAPASSGANVLTF. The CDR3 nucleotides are TGCAGTGCTCCAGCCAGCTCTGGGGCCAACGTCCTGACTTTC.

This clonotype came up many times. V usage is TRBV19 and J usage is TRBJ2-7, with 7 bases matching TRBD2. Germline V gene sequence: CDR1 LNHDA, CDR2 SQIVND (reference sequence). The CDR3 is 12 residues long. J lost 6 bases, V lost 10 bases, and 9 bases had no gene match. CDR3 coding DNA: TGTGCCACTCGGGACTACGGAAGCGAGCAGTACTTC. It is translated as CATRDYGSEQYF.

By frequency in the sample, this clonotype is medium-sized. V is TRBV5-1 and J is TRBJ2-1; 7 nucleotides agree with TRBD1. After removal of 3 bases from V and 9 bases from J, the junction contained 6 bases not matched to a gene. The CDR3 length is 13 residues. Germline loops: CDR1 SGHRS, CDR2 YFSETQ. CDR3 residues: CASSYVQGSEQFF. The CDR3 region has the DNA TGCGCCAGCAGCTACGTACAGGGGAGTGAGCAGTTCTTC.

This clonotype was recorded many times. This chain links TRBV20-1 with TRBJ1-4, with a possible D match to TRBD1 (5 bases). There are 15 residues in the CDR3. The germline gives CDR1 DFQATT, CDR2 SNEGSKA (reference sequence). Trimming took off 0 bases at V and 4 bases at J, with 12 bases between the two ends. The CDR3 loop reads CSARDMGLGNEKLFF. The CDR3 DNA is TGCAGTGCTAGAGACATGGGGCTTGGTAATGAAAAACTGTTTTTT.

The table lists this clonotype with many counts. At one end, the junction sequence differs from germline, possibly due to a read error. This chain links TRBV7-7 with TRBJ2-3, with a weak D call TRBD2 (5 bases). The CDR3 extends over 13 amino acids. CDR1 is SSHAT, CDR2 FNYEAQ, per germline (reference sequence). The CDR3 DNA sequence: TGTGCTAGCAGCTCCGAACTAGCAGATACGCAGTATTTT. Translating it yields CASSSELADTQYF.

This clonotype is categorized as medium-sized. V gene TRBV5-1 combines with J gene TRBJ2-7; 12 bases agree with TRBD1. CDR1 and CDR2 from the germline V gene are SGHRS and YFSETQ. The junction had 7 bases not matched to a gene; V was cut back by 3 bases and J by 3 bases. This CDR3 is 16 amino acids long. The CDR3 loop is CASSSGQGALNYEQYF. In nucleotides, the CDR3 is TGCGCCAGCAGCTCGGGACAGGGGGCTTTGAACTACGAGCAGTACTTC.

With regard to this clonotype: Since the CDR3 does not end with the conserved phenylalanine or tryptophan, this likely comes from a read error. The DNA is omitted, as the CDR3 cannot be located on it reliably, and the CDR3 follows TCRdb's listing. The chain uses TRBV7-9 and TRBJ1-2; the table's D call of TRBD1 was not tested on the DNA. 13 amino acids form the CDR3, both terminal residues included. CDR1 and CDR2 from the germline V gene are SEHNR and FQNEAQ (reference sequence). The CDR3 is CASSFGQGGPSRV.

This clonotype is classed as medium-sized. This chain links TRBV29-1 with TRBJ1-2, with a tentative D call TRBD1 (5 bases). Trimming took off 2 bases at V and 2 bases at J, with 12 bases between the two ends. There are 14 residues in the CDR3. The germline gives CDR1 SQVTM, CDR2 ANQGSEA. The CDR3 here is CSVELRGSNYGYTF. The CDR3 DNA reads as TGCAGCGTTGAATTGCGGGGGTCCAACTATGGCTACACCTTC.

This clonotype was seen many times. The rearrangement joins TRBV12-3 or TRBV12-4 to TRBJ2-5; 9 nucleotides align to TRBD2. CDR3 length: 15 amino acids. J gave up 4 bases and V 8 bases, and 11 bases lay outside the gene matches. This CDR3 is CASERGVPGGETQYF. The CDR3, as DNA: TGTGCCAGCGAGCGGGGGGTCCCAGGAGGAGAGACCCAGTACTTC.

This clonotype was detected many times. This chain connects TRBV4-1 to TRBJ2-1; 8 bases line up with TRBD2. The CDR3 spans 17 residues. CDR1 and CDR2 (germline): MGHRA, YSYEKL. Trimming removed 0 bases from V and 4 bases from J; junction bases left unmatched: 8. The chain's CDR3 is CASSQDLSGGDYNEQFF. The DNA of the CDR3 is TGCGCCAGCAGCCAAGATCTTTCCGGGGGGGATTACAATGAGCAGTTCTTC.

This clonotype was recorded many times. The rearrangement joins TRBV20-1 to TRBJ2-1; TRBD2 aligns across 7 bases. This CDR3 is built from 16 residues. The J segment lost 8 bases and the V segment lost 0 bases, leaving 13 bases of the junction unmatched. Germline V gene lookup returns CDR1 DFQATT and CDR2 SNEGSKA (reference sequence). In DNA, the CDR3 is TGCAGTGCTAGAGATAATGTGGGGTGGGGAGGGGATGAGCAGTTCTTC. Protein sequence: CSARDNVGWGGDEQFF.